The following is a TCR beta chain sequence with its context. Its antigen remains unidentified. This record belongs to a study of T cell responses to AZD1222 COVID-19 vaccine. Findings of the study overall: Among those given AZD1222, only 6 or 7 were seropositive at baseline. Donors were largely white British and mainly female; clonal diversity was possibly underestimated. Spike regions recognized by vaccine-associated CD4 TCRs spanned the protein, led by 160-218 and 743-854.

V lost 2 bases and J lost 1; bases outside the gene matches: 3. CDR1 SGHRS and CDR2 YFSETQ come from the germline V gene. The CDR3 has 16 residues. Libraries were prepared by immunoSEQ multiplex PCR; TCRdb keeps only in-frame clonotypes and omits some of them. Altogether some 130,000 clones are present, over 90% being singletons, with the ten largest covering just over 5%. This receptor was obtained from an adult in good health. V is TRBV5-1 and J is TRBJ1-5; TRBD1 aligns across 10 bases. The sample consisted of peripheral blood, taken on day 0 of AZD1222 vaccination. The CDR3 region has the DNA TGCGCCAGCAGCTTAGGGGACAGGGGAAGCAATCAGCCCCAGCATTTT. Translating gives CASSLGDRGSNQPQHF.